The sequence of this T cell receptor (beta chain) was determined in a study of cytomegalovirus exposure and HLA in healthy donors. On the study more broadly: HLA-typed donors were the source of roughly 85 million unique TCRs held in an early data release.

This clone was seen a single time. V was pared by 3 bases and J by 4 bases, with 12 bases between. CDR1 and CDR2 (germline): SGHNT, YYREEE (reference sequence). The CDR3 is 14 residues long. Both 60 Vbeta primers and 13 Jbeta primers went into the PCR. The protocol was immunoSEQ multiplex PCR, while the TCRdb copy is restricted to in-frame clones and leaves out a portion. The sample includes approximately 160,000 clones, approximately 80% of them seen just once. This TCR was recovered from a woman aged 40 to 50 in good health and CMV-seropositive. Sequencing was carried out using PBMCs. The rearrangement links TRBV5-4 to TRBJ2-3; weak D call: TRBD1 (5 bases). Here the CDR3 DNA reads TGTGCCAGCAGCTCCCCCGCAGGGCCAGATACGCAGTATTTT. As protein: CASSSPAGPDTQYF.